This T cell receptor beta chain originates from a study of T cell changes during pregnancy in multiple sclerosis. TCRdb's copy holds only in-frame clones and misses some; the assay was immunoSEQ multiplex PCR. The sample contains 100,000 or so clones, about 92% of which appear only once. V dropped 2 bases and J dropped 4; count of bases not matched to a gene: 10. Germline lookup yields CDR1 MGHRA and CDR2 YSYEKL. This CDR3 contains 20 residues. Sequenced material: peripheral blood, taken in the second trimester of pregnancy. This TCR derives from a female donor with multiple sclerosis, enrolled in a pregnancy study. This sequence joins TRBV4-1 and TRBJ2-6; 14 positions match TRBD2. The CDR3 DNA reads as TGCGCCAGCAGCCAACTGGGACTAGCGGGAGAGGCTGCCGGGGCCAACGTCCTGACTTTC. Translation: CASSQLGLAGEAAGANVLTF.